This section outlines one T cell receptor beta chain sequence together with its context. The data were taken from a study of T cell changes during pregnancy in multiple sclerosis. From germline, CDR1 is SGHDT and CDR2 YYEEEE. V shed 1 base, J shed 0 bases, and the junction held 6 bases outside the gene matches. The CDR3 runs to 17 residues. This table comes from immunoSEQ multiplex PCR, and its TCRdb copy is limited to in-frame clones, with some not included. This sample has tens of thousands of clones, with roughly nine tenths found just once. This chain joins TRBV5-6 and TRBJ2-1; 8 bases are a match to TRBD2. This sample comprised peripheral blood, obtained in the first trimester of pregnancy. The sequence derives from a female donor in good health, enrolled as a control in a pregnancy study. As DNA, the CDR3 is TGTGCCAGCAGCTTGCTTAGCGGGAAGGGCTCCTACAATGAGCAGTTCTTC. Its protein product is CASSLLSGKGSYNEQFF.